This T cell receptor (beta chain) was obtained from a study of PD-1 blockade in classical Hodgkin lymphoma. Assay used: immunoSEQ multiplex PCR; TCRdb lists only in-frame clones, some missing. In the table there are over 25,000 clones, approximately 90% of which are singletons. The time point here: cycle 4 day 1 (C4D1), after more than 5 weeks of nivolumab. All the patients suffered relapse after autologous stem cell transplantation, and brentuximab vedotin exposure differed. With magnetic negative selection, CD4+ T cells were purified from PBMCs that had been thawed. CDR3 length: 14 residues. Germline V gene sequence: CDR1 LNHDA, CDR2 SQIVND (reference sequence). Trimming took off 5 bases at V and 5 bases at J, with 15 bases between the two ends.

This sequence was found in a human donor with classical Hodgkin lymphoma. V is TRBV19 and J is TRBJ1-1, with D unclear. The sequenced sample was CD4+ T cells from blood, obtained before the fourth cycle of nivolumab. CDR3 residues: CASSPRPLGTEAFF. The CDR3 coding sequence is TGTGCCAGTAGTCCCCGACCCCTAGGTACTGAAGCTTTCTTT.